This TCR beta chain derives from a study of T-cell memory formation after mild COVID-19. Across the whole study: Across donors, TCR clusters were largely donor specific.

Each CDR3 protein gets one entry after TCRdb re-called the 5' RACE reads with MiXCR. The sample has 350,000 to 500,000 distinct CDR3 sequences, roughly a quarter seen once. The table lists this clonotype with a few counts. CDR3 length: 16 amino acids. Looked up from germline, CDR1 is KGHDR and CDR2 is SFDVKD. Trimming left V 1 base short and J 1 base short, with 7 bases between. This sequence joins TRBV24-1 and TRBJ2-6; D call uncertain. Sample: PBMCs or a T cell subset sorted from them (not recorded which). The sequence was obtained from an adult woman who had mild COVID-19 (a few samples of this study predate the infection). Cell type and time point are not known. The CDR3 is CATSDLGKSGANVLTF. CDR3 in DNA: TGTGCCACCAGTGATTTAGGGAAATCTGGGGCCAACGTCCTGACTTTC.